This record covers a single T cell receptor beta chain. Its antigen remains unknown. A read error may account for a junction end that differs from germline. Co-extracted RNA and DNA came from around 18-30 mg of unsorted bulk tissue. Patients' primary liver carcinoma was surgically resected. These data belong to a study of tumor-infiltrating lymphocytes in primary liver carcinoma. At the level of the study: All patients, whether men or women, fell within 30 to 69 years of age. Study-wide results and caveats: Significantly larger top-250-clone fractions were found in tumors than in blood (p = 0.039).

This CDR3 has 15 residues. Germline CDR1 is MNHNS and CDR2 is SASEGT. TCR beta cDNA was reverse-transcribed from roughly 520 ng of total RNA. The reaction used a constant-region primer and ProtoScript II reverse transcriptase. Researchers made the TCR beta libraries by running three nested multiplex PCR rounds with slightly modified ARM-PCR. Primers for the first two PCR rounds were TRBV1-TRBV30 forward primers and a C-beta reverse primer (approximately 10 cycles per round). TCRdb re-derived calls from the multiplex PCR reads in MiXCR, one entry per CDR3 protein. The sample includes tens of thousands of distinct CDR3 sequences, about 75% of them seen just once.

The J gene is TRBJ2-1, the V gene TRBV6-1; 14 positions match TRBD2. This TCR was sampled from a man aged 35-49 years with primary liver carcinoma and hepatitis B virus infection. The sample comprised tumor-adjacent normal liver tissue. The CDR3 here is CASNPRTSGRHEQFF. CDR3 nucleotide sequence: TGTGCCAGCAATCCTCGGACTAGCGGGAGGCATGAGCAGTTTTTC.